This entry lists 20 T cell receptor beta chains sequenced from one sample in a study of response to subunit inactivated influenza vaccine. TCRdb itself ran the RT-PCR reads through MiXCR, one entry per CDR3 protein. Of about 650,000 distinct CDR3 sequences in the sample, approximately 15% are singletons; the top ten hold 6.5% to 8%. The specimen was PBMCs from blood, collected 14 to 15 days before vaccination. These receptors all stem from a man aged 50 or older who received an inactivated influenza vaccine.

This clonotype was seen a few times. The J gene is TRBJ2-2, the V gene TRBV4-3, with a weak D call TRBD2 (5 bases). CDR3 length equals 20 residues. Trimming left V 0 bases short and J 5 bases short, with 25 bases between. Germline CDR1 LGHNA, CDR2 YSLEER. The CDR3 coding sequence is TGCGCCAGCAGCCAAGATCTTGCGGGCGGATTAGACCTAATAACCGGGGAGCTGTTTTTT. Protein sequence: CASSQDLAGGLDLITGELFF.

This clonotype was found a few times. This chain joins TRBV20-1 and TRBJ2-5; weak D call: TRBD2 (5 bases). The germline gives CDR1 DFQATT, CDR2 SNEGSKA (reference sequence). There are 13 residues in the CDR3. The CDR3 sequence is CSPSGGRQETQYF. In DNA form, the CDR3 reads TGCAGCCCCTCCGGAGGTCGTCAAGAGACCCAGTACTTC.

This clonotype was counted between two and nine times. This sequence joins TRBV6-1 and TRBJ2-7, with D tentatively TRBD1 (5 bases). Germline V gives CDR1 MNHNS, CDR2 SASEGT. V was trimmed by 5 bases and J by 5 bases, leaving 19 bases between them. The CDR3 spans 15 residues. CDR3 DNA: TGTGCCAGCAGTCCACGGTGGGTTGGGGCCAACGAGCAGTACTTC. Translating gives CASSPRWVGANEQYF.

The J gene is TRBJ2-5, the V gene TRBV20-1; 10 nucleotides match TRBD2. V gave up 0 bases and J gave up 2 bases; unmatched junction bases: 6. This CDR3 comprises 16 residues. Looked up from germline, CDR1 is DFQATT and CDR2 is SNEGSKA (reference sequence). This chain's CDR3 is CSARDTSGRVQETQYF. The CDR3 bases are TGCAGTGCTAGAGATACGAGCGGGAGGGTTCAAGAGACCCAGTACTTC.

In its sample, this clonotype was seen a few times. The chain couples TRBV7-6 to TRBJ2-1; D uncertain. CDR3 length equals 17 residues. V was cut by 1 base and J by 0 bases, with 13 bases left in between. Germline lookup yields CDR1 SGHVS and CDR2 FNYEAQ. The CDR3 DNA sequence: TGTGCCAGCAGCTTAGAGGTCAGTTCAAGCTCCTACAATGAGCAGTTCTTC. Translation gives CASSLEVSSSSYNEQFF.

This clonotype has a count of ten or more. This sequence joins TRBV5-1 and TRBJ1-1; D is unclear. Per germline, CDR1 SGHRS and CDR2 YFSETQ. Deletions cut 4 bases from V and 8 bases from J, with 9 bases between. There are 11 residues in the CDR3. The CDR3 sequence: CASSRNAEAFF. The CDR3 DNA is TGCGCCAGCAGCCGGAACGCGGAAGCTTTCTTT.

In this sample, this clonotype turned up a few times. CDR3 nucleotides: TGTGCCAGCAGCGTATACAGGGTCTATGGCTACACCTTC. Translated: CASSVYRVYGYTF. V gene TRBV7-2 combines with J gene TRBJ1-2; D is perhaps TRBD1 (6 bases). The germline gives CDR1 SGHTA, CDR2 FQGNSA. V was clipped by 5 bases and J by 4 bases, with 11 bases between them. The CDR3 spans 13 residues.

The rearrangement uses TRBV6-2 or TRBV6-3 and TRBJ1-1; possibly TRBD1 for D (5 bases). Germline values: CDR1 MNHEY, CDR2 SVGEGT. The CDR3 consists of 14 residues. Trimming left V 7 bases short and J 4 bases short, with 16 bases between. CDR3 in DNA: TGTGCCAGCATTATCTTCGCGGGGGGCACTGAAGCTTTCTTT. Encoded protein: CASIIFAGGTEAFF.

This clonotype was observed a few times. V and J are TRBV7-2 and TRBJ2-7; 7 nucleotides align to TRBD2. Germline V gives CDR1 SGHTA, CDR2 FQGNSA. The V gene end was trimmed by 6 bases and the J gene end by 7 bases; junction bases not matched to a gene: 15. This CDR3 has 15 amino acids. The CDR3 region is CASRNPGLPGEEQYF. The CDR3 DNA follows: TGTGCCAGCAGAAATCCGGGACTACCTGGGGAGGAGCAGTACTTC.

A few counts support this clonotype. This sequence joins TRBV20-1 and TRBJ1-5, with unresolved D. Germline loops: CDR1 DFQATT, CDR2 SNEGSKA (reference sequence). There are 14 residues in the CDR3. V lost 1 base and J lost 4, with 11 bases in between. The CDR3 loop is CSARVRGGNQPQHF. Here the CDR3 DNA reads TGCAGTGCTAGAGTTCGGGGTGGTAATCAGCCCCAGCATTTT.

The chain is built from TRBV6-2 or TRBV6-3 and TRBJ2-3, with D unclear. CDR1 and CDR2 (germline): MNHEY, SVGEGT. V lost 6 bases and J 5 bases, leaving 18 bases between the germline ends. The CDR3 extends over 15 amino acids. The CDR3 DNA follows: TGTGCCAGCAGGGACCACCTCTTTAGGGTAGATACGCAGTATTTT. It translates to CASRDHLFRVDTQYF.

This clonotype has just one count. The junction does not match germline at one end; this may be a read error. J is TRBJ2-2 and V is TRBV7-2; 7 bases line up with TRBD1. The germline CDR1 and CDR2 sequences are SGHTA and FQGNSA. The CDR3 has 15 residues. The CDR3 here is CASSLTGLNTGELLF. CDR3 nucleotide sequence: TGTGCCAGCAGCTTGACAGGGTTGAACACCGGGGAGCTGCTTTTT. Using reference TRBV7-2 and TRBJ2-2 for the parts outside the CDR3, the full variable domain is GAGVSQSPSNKVTEKGKDVELRCDPISGHTALYWYRQSLGQGLEFLIYFQGNSAPDKSGLPSDRFSAERTGGSVSTLTIQRTQQEDSAVYLCASSLTGLNTGELLFGEGSRLTVL.

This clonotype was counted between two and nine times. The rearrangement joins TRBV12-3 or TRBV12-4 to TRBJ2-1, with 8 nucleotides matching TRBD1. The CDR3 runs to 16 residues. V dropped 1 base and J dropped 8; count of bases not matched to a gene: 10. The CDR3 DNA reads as TGTGCCAGCAGTTTAGTATCAGGGACAGGCTCTCATGAGCAGTTCTTC. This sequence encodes CASSLVSGTGSHEQFF.

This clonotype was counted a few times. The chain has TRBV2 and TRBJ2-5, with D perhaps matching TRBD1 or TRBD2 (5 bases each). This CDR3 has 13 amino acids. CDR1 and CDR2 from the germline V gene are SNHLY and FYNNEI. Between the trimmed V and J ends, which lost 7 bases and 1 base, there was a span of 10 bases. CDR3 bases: TGTGCCAGCAATAGGGGAGTCCAAGAGACCCAGTACTTC. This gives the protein CASNRGVQETQYF.

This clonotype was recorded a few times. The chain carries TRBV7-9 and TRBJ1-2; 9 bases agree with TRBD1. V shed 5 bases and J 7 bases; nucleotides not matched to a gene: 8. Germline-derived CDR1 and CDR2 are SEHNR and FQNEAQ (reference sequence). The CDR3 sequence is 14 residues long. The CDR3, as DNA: TGTGCCAGCAGCAGGACAGGGGCCGTGGCTGGCTACACCTTC. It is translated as CASSRTGAVAGYTF.

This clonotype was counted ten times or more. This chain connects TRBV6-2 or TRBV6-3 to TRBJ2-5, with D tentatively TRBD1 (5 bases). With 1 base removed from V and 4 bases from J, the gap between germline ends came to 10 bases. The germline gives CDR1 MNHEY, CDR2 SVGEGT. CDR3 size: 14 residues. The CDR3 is CASSYYQGGETQYF. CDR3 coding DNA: TGTGCCAGCAGTTACTACCAGGGCGGAGAGACCCAGTACTTC.

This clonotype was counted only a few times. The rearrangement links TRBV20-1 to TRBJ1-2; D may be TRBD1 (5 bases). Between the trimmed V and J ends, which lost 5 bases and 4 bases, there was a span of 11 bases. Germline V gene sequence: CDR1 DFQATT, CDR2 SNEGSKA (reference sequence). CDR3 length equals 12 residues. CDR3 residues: CSAQQVLYGYTF. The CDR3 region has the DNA TGCAGTGCTCAACAGGTCCTCTATGGCTACACCTTC.

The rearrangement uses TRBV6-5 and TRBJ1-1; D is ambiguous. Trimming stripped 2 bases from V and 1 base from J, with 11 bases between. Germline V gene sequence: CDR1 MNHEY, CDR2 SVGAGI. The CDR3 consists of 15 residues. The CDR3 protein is CASSYRLRQNTEAFF. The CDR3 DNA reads TGTGCCAGCAGTTACCGCCTACGGCAGAACACTGAAGCTTTCTTT.

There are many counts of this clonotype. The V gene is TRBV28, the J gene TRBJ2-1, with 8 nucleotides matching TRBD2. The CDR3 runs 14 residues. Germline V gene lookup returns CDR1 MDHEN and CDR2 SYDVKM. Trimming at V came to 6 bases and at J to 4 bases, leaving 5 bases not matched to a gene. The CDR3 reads CASSQAGGYNEQFF. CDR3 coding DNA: TGTGCCAGCAGCCAGGCGGGGGGTTACAATGAGCAGTTCTTC. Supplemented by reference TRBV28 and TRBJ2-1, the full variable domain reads DVKVTQSSRYLVKRTGEKVFLECVQDMDHENMFWYRQDPGLGLRLIYFSYDVKMKEKGDIPEGYSVSREKKERFSLILESASTNQTSMYLCASSQAGGYNEQFFGPGTRLTVL.

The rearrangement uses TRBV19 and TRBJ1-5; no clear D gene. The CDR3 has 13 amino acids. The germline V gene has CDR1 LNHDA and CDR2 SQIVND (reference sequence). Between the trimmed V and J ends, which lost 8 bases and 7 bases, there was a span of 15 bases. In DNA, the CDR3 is TGTGCCAGTGGAATGGGCCCCGGACAGCCCCAGCATTTT. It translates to CASGMGPGQPQHF.